This entry is about one T cell receptor (beta chain). The antigen remains undetermined. The entry originates in a study of CD8 T cells in ankylosing spondylitis. Whole-study results and caveats: Made up of eight highly homologous variants, a TCR beta motif appeared characteristic of ankylosing spondylitis blood.

TCRdb re-called the 5' RACE reads through MiXCR, storing one row per CDR3 protein. Of around 430,000 distinct CDR3 sequences in the sample, more than 15% were seen once. V shed 7 bases and J shed 1 base, with 20 bases lying between them. CDR3 length: 17 residues. The germline V gene encodes CDR1 SEHNR and CDR2 FQNEAQ (reference sequence). This chain links TRBV7-9 with TRBJ1-3, with a weak D call TRBD1 (5 bases). The material sequenced was blood, either unsorted or a sorted T cell fraction (not recorded which). The origin of this receptor is a male donor with ankylosing spondylitis. The CDR3 is CASNPPVGVGSGNTIYF. The CDR3 bases are TGTGCCAGCAACCCACCGGTGGGGGTAGGATCTGGAAACACCATATATTTT.